These 12 T cell receptor beta chains share one sample of origin, sequenced in a study of blood T cell repertoires in COVID-19. Profiling relied on immunoSEQ multiplex PCR, and the TCRdb table lists in-frame clones only, not all of them. The sample holds more than 250,000 clones; just under 90% are singletons and the top ten take about 6%. Sequencing input: peripheral blood. The receptors were gathered from a woman aged 50 to 60 with COVID-19, enrolled during active disease.

The chain uses TRBV5-1 and TRBJ1-1, with TRBD1 identical over 7 bases. V lost 3 bases to trimming and J lost 2 bases; unmatched junction nucleotides: 10. This CDR3 has 16 amino acids. Per germline, CDR1 SGHRS and CDR2 YFSETQ. The CDR3 DNA sequence: TGCGCCAGCAGCTCACGGCCAGGGGGAGTTAACACTGAAGCTTTCTTT. Its translation: CASSSRPGGVNTEAFF.

This chain connects TRBV11-2 to TRBJ1-1; 7 bases are shared with TRBD1. Germline lookup yields CDR1 SGHAT and CDR2 FQNNGV. This CDR3 has 15 amino acids. V shed 5 bases and J 5 bases; nucleotides not matched to a gene: 11. The CDR3 spells CASSLTPTGNTEAFF. CDR3 sequence (DNA): TGTGCCAGCAGCCTTACCCCGACAGGGAATACTGAAGCTTTCTTT.

This clone was detected a few times. The chain uses TRBV15 and TRBJ2-7; TRBD1 might be the D (6 bases). V lost 3 bases to trimming and J lost 4 bases, with 10 bases between them. The V gene's germline CDR1 is LNHNV and CDR2 YYDKDF (reference sequence). The CDR3 totals 13 residues. The CDR3 DNA sequence: TGTGCCACCAGCAGGACACAGGGTTACGAGCAGTACTTC. Protein sequence: CATSRTQGYEQYF.

This chain uses TRBV5-4 with TRBJ2-3, with 7 bases fitting TRBD1. Unmatched junction bases numbered 6, after V lost 4 bases and J lost 4 bases. The CDR3 loop spans 14 amino acids. Germline assignment: CDR1 SGHNT and CDR2 YYREEE (reference sequence). The CDR3 sequence is CASSRDRISDTQYF. The CDR3 nucleotides are TGTGCCAGCAGCCGGGACAGAATCTCAGATACGCAGTATTTT.

The genes are TRBV18 and TRBJ2-1, with TRBD2 matching over 11 bases. CDR1 and CDR2 from the germline V gene are KGHSH and LQKENI. The CDR3 totals 18 residues. V shed 0 bases and J 6 bases; nucleotides not matched to a gene: 10. This CDR3 is CASSPPGTRTSGFNEQFF. For the CDR3, the DNA is TGTGCCAGCTCACCACCGGGGACCCGGACTAGCGGGTTCAATGAGCAGTTCTTC.

This chain uses TRBV7-6 with TRBJ2-3, with TRBD2 matching 9 bases. Trimming at V came to 3 bases and at J to 2 bases, leaving 3 bases not matched to a gene. From germline, CDR1 is SGHVS and CDR2 FNYEAQ. The CDR3 totals 15 residues. Here the CDR3 reads CASSFLAGSTDTQYF. The CDR3 region has the DNA TGTGCCAGCAGCTTCCTAGCGGGGTCCACAGATACGCAGTATTTT.

The rearrangement links TRBV5-6 to TRBJ2-2; D uncertain. Looked up from germline, CDR1 is SGHDT and CDR2 is YYEEEE. The germline V and J ends were trimmed by 7 bases and 0 bases, with 7 bases remaining between them. The CDR3 loop spans 13 amino acids. CDR3 sequence (DNA): TGTGCCAGCTCCCGAGCGAACACCGGGGAGCTGTTTTTT. This sequence encodes CASSRANTGELFF.

The CDR3 region has the DNA TGTGCCTGGAGGCGCCCCGGGGGATATAATTCACCCCTCCACTTT. Protein sequence: CAWRRPGGYNSPLHF. The gene calls are TRBV30 and TRBJ1-6; D possibly corresponds to TRBD1 (5 bases). This CDR3 contains 15 residues. Trimming pared 3 bases from V and 4 bases from J, leaving 13 bases between. CDR1 and CDR2 (germline): GTSNPN, SVGIG (reference sequence).

This chain connects TRBV7-6 to TRBJ2-1, with D possibly being TRBD2 (5 bases). The CDR3 length is 16 residues. Germline CDR1 is SGHVS and CDR2 is FNYEAQ. Trimming removed 0 bases from V and 5 bases from J, with 14 bases in between. The CDR3 bases are TGTGCCAGCAGCTTAGCATCGGGGATGTTTGACAATGAGCAGTTCTTC. Its translation is CASSLASGMFDNEQFF. Looking up the rest from reference TRBV7-6 and TRBJ2-1 gives the full variable domain: GAGVSQSPRYKVTKRGQDVALRCDPISGHVSLYWYRQALGQGPEFLTYFNYEAQQDKSGLPNDRFSAERPEGSISTLTIQRTEQRDSAMYRCASSLASGMFDNEQFFGPGTRLTVL.

The gene calls are TRBV14 and TRBJ2-2; no reliable D call. Per the germline V gene, CDR1 is SGHDN and CDR2 is FVKESK. The CDR3 loop spans 13 amino acids. V dropped 2 bases and J dropped 1 base, with 2 bases sitting between them. The CDR3 sequence: CASSQQNTGELFF. The CDR3 DNA reads as TGTGCCAGCAGCCAACAGAACACCGGGGAGCTGTTTTTT. Variable domain in full (rest from reference TRBV14 and TRBJ2-2): EAGVTQFPSHSVIEKGQTVTLRCDPISGHDNLYWYRRVMGKEIKFLLHFVKESKQDESGMPNNRFLAERTGGTYSTLKVQPAELEDSGVYFCASSQQNTGELFFGEGSRLTVL.

V and J are TRBV29-1 and TRBJ2-7; 10 nucleotides line up with TRBD2. Germline CDR1 and CDR2: SQVTM and ANQGSEA. The CDR3 extends over 13 amino acids. J lost 5 bases, V lost 6 bases, and 7 bases had no gene match. This chain's CDR3 is CSVSRTSGDEQYF. Here the CDR3 DNA reads TGCAGCGTCTCTAGGACTAGCGGCGACGAGCAGTACTTC.

The rearrangement links TRBV2 to TRBJ2-3; TRBD1 is a possible D gene (5 bases). Trimming pared 4 bases from V and 6 bases from J, leaving 14 bases between. Looked up from germline, CDR1 is SNHLY and CDR2 is FYNNEI. The CDR3 has 14 amino acids. The chain's CDR3 is CASSVTVPNDTQYF. CDR3 nucleotide sequence: TGTGCCAGCAGTGTGACAGTCCCTAATGATACGCAGTATTTT.